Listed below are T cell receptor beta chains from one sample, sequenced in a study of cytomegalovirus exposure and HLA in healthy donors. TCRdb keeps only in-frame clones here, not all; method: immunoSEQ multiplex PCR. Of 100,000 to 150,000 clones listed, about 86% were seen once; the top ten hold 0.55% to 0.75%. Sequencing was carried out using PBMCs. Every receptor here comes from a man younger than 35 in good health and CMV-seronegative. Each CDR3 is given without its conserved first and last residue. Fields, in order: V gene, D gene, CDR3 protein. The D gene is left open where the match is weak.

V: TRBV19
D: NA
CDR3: ATQGTENYGYT

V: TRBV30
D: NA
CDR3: AWKRSGPQH

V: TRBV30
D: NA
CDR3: AWSVRAYYGYT

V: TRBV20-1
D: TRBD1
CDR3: SAQGAVT

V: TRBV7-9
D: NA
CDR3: ASSPQGDAGASYEQY

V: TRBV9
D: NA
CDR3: ASSARVKQQNYGYT

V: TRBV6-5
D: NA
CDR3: ASSETYNEQF

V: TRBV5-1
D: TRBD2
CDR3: ASSLLASGGLTDTQY

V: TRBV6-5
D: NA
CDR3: ASTTGIGELF

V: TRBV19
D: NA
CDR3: ASSIMETQY

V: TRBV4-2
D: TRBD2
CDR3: ASSQDLRGRSGDIQY

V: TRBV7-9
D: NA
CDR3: ASSFSRLEGRQPQH

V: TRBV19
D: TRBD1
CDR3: ASSINRGMNQPQH

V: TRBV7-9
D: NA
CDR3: ASSLESQPQH

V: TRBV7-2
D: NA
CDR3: ASSLGFQGLGHNEQF

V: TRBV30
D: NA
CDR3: AWSTGSNQPQH

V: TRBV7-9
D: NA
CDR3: ASSLISGAAGYGYT

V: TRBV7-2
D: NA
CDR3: ASSLDRGNTEAF

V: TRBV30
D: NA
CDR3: AWGPANTDTQY

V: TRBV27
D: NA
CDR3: ATGIPSYEQY

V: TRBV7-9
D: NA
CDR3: ASSLAGAGGYT

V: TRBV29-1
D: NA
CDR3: SVEIPTATYLSYEQY

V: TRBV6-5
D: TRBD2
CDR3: ASSHAGDNEQF

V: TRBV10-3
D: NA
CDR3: AISESETGYNQPQH

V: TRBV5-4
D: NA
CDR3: ASSASNYGYT

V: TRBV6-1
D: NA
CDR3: ASSAYSGWGQETQY

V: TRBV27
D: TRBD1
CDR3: ASRLGTGDNQPQH

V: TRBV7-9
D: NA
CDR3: ASSLLIQGPETQY

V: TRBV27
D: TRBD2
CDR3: ASSPSGGAMNEQF

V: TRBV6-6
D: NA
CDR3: ASSYGLKNYEQY

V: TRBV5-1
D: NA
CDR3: ASSLAEGPGYT

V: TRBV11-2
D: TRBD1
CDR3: ASSHRGFPNQPQH

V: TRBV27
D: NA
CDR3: ASSLSPFLQGSYGYT

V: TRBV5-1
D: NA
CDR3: ASSLVGGEGTEAF

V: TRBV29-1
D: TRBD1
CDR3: SVGGRQGLNYGYT

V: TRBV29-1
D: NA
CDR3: SSRARLPRETQY

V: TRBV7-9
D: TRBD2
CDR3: ASSSRLAGNNEQF

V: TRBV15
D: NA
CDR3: ATSQAFVEKLF

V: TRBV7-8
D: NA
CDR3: ASSFHRVLWDTGELF

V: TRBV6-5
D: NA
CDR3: ASSPHTGWSNEQY

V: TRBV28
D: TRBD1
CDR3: ASSFTGVGYDEAF

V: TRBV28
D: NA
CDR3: ASRVRLGAGEKLF

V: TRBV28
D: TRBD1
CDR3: ASSLWGTGTGNGYT

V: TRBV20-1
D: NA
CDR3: SAIPGGYT

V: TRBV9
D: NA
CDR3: ASRFGSGTIY

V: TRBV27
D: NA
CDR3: ASRLSHEQY